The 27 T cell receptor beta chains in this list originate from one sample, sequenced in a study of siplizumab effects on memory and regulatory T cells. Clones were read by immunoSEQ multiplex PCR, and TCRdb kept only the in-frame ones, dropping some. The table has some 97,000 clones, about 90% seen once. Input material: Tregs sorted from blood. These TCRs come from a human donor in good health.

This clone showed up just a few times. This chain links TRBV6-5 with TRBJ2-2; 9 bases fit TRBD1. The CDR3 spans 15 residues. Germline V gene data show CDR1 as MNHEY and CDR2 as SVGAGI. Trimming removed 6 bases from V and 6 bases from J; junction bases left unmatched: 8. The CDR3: CASSRDRDSSGELFF. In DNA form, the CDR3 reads TGTGCCAGCAGCCGGGACAGGGATTCATCCGGGGAGCTGTTTTTT.

The CDR3 here is CASSWTSGRNEQFF. The CDR3 bases are TGTGCCAGCAGCTGGACTAGCGGAAGAAATGAGCAGTTCTTC. V and J are TRBV11-2 and TRBJ2-1; TRBD2 agrees at 10 bases. CDR3 size: 14 residues. From germline, CDR1 is SGHAT and CDR2 FQNNGV. Trimming took 4 bases from V and 7 from J; bases not matched to a gene: 4.

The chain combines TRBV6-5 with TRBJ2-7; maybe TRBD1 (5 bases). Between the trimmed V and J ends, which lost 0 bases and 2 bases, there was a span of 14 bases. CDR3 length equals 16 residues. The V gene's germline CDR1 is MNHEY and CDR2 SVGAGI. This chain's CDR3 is CASSYSLATATYEQYF. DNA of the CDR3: TGTGCCAGCAGTTACTCGCTTGCGACAGCCACCTACGAGCAGTACTTC.

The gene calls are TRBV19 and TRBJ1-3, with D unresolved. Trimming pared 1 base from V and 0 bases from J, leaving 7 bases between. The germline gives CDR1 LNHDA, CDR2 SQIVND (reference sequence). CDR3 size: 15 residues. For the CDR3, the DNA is TGTGCCAGTAGTATAGGATTCGTCTCTGGAAACACCATATATTTT. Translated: CASSIGFVSGNTIYF.

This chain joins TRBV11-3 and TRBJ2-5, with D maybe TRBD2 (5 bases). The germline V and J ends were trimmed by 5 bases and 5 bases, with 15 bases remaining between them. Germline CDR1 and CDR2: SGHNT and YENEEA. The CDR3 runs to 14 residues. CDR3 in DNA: TGTGCCAGCAGCCGTATGAGCGGCAGCGAGACCCAGTACTTC. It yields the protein CASSRMSGSETQYF.

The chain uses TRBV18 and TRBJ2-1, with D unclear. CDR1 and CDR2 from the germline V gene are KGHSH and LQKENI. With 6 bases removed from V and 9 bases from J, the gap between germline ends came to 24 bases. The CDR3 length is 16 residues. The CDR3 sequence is CASSNGVLSVRGEQFF. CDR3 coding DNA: TGTGCCAGCTCGAATGGGGTGCTGTCGGTAAGAGGTGAGCAGTTCTTC. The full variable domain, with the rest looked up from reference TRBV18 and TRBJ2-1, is NAGVMQNPRHLVRRRGQEARLRCSPMKGHSHVYWYRQLPEEGLKFMVYLQKENIIDESGMPKERFSAEFPKEGPSILRIQQVVRGDSAAYFCASSNGVLSVRGEQFFGPGTRLTVL.

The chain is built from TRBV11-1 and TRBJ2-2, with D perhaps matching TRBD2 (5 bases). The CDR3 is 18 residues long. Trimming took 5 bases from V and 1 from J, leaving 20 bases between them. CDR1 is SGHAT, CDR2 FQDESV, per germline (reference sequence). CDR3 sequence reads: CASSLLGLGIENTGELFF. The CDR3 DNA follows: TGTGCCAGCAGCCTACTAGGCCTTGGGATAGAGAACACCGGGGAGCTGTTTTTT. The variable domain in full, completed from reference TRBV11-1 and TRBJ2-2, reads EAEVAQSPRYKITEKSQAVAFWCDPISGHATLYWYRQILGQGPELLVQFQDESVVDDSQLPKDRFSAERLKGVDSTLKIQPAELGDSAMYLCASSLLGLGIENTGELFFGEGSRLTVL.

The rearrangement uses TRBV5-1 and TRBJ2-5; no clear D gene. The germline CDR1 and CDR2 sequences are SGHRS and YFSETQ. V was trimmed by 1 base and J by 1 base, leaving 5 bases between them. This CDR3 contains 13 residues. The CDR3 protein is CASSLPTQETQYF. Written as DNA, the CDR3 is TGCGCCAGCAGCTTGCCCACCCAAGAGACCCAGTACTTC.

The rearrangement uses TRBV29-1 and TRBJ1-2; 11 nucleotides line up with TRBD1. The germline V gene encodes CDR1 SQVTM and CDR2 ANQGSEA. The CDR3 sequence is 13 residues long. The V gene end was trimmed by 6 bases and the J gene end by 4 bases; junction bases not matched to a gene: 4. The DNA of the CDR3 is TGCAGCGTGCCTGGGACAGGGGGCTATGGCTACACCTTC. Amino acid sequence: CSVPGTGGYGYTF.

CDR3 bases: TGTGCCAGCAGTGGCCCGGGAGTAGGGACGGGAGAGACCCAGTACTTC. Translating gives CASSGPGVGTGETQYF. The chain is built from TRBV7-9 and TRBJ2-5, with a weak D call TRBD2 (6 bases). Germline loops: CDR1 SEHNR, CDR2 FQNEAQ (reference sequence). V shed 6 bases and J shed 4 bases, with 21 bases lying between them. The CDR3 sequence is 16 residues long.

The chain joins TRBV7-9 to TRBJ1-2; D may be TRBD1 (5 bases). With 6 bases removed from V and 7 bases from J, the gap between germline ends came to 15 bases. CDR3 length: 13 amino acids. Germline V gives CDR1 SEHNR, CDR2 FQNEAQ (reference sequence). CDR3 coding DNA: TGTGCCAGCAGAAGCCCAGGGCCCTCTGGCTACACCTTC. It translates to CASRSPGPSGYTF. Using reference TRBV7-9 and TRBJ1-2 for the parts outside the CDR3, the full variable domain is DTGVSQNPRHKITKRGQNVTFRCDPISEHNRLYWYRQTLGQGPEFLTYFQNEAQLEKSRLLSDRFSAERPKGSFSTLEIQRTEQGDSAMYLCASRSPGPSGYTFGSGTRLTVV.

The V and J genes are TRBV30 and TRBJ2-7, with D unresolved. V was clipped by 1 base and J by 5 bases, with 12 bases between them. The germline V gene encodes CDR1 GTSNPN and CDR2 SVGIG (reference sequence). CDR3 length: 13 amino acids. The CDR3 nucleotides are TGTGCCTGGAGTGGGGGTGGGGTAAACGAGCAGTACTTC. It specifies CAWSGGGVNEQYF.

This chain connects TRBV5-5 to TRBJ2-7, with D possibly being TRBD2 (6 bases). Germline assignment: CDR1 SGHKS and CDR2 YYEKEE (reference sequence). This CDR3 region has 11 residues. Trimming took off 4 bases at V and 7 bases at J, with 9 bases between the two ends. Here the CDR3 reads CASSRGFEQYF. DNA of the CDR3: TGTGCCAGCAGCCGGGGGTTTGAGCAGTACTTC.

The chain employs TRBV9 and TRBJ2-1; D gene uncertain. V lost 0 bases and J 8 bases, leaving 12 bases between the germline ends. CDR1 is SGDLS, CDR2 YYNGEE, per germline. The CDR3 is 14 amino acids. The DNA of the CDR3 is TGTGCCAGCAGCGTAGCTAGGAGTTCCGATGAGCAGTTCTTC. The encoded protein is CASSVARSSDEQFF.

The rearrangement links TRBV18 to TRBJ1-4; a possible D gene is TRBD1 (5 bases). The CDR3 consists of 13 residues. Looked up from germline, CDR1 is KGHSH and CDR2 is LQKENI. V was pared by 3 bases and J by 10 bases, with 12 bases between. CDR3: CASSPGPDRKLFF. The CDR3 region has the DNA TGTGCCAGCTCACCGGGGCCTGACCGAAAACTGTTTTTT.

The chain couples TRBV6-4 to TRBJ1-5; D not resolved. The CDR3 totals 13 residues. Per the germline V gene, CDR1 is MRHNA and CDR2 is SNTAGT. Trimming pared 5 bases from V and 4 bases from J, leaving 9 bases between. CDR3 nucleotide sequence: TGTGCCAGCAGTTCGGAACTTAATCAGCCCCAGCATTTT. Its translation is CASSSELNQPQHF.

Written as DNA, the CDR3 is TGTGCCAGCAGCTTGGTTCTAGCGGGAAGGTACGAGCAGTACTTC. This gives the protein CASSLVLAGRYEQYF. The chain recombines TRBV5-6 with TRBJ2-7; 9 positions match TRBD2. Trimming at V came to 0 bases and at J to 4 bases, leaving 5 bases not matched to a gene. CDR1 is SGHDT and CDR2 is YYEEEE in the germline V gene. CDR3 size: 15 residues. Looking up the rest from reference TRBV5-6 and TRBJ2-7 gives the full variable domain: DAGVTQSPTHLIKTRGQQVTLRCSPKSGHDTVSWYQQALGQGPQFIFQYYEEEERQRGNFPDRFSGHQFPNYSSELNVNALLLGDSALYLCASSLVLAGRYEQYFGPGTRLTVT.

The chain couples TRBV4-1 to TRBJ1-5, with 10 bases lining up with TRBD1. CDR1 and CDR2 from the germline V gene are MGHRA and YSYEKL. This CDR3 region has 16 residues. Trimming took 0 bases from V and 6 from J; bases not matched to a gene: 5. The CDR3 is CASSQEGQGSGQPQHF. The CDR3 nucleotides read TGCGCCAGCAGCCAAGAGGGACAGGGGAGCGGTCAGCCCCAGCATTTT.

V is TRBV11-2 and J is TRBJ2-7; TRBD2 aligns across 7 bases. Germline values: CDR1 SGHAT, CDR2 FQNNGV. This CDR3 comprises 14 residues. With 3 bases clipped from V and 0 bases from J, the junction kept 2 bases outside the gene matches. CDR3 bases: TGTGCCAGCAGCTTTAGCGGGTTCTCCTACGAGCAGTACTTC. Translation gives CASSFSGFSYEQYF.

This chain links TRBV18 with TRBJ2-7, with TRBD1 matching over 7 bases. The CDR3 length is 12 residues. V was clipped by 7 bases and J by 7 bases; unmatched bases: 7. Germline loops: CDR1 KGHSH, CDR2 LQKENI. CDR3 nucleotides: TGTGCCAGCTGTCCGACAGGGAGTGAGCAGTACTTC. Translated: CASCPTGSEQYF.

CDR3 residues: CATRLAGGPNEQFF. The DNA of the CDR3 is TGTGCCACCCGACTAGCGGGAGGGCCAAATGAGCAGTTCTTC. The rearrangement uses TRBV19 and TRBJ2-1, with 14 bases aligning to TRBD2. Per germline, CDR1 LNHDA and CDR2 SQIVND (reference sequence). The CDR3 consists of 14 residues. Trimming cost V 10 bases and J 7 bases; bases outside gene matches: 6.

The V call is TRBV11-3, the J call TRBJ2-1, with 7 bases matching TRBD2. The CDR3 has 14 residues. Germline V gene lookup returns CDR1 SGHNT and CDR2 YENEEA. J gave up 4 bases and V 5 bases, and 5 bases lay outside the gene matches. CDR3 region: CASSPQAGYNEQFF. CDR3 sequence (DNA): TGTGCCAGCAGCCCCCAAGCGGGGTACAATGAGCAGTTCTTC.

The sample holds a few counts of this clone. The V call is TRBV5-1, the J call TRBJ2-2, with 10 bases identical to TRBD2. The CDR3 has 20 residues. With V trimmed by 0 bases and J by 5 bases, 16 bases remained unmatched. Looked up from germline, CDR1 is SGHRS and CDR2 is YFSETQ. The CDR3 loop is CASSLVSTSGTTMGTGELFF. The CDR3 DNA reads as TGCGCCAGCAGCTTGGTTTCCACTAGCGGGACAACCATGGGAACCGGGGAGCTGTTTTTT. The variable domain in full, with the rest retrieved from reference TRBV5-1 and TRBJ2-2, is KAGVTQTPRYLIKTRGQQVTLSCSPISGHRSVSWYQQTPGQGLQFLFEYFSETQRNKGNFPGRFSGRQFSNSRSEMNVSTLELGDSALYLCASSLVSTSGTTMGTGELFFGEGSRLTVL.

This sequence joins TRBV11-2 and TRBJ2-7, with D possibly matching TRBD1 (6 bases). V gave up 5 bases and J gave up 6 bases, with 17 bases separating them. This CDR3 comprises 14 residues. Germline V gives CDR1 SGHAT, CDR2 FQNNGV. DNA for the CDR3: TGTGCCAGCAGCCCCACAGGGAATAGGTTCGAGCAGTACTTC. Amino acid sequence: CASSPTGNRFEQYF.

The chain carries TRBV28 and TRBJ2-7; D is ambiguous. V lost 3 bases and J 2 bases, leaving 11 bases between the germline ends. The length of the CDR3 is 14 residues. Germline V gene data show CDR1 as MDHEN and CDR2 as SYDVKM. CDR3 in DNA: TGTGCCAGCAGTTTCGGACCACGGCCCTACGAGCAGTACTTC. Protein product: CASSFGPRPYEQYF.

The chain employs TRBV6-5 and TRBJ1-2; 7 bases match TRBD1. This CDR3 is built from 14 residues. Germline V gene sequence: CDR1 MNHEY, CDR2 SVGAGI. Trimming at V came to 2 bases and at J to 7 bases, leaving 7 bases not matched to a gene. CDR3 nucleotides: TGTGCCAGCAGTTACCGACAGGGCATTGCTGGCTACACCTTC. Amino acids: CASSYRQGIAGYTF.

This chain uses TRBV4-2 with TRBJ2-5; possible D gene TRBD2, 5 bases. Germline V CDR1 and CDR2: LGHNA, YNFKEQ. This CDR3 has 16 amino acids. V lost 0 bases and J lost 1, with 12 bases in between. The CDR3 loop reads CASSQDLGSVQETQYF. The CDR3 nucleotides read TGTGCCAGCAGCCAAGATCTGGGTAGCGTCCAAGAGACCCAGTACTTC.